The entry that follows covers one T cell receptor beta chain sequence. The antigen this receptor binds is unknown. The record has no base qualities; no much larger clone is one base away. This record belongs to a study of shared clonotypes between healthy human individuals (dated by TCRdb to the early 2020s). About the full investigation: Two women and a few men aged 18 to 49 years were included in the cohort. Per donor, three plates each were used for CD4 naive and CD4 memory, two for CD8 naive, and one for CD8 memory. To estimate repertoire size and how much clonotypes are shared between individuals, the study performed deep sequencing of blood TCR repertoires from 4 to 6 healthy adults. To increase sequencing depth and limit assay-specific biases, TCR repertoire library preparation and sequencing were carried out by different laboratories using diverse techniques. Per donor, leukapheresis produced somewhere between about 0.8 and 9 billion PBMCs.

Overall results and qualifications from the work: The genetic and exposure-history diversity represented was limited by the small number of donors. Sampling was limited to blood, and TCR repertoires in tissue likely differ from TCR repertoires in blood. Naive subsets generally had larger estimated clonotype richness than memory subsets did. Roughly 5.2% of naive CD4, around 4% of naive CD8, approximately 2.2% of memory CD4, and about 0.4% of memory CD8 clonotypes were shared across several donors. Even with the large sequencing depth, rarefaction of the sorted-subset datasets indicated that sequencing was incomplete. Higher generation probabilities were observed for clonotypes shared by all four sorted-subset donors than for non-shared clonotypes. Pairwise subsampling led to the expectation that sequencing depth would affect the degree of clonotype sharing among donors.

Reading from cysteine to phenylalanine, the CDR3 counts 13 amino acids. CDR3 DNA is the only sequence kept; it has 39 bases, read in frame from the first base. V is reduced by 6 bases and J by 5 bases, leaving a spacing of 13 bases between them. Per the germline V gene (reference sequence), LNHDA is the CDR1 and SQIVND is the CDR2. CD8 naive samples were CD45RO-negative cells positively selected for CCR7, giving a CD45RA+CCR7+ population that excluded TemRA cells. The donors were healthy, HIV-negative adults with no recently reported acute infections or vaccinations. Every donor was a Caucasian adult residing in Nashville, Tennessee, USA. Blood was collected by leukapheresis, and PBMCs were isolated by Ficoll-Histopaque density gradient centrifugation and then cryopreserved in liquid nitrogen vapor phase. Analytical flow cytometry was used to check the purity and quantity of every magnetically sorted T cell population. Genomic DNA was isolated from every sorted fraction and measured by UV absorbance on a Nanodrop 2000c.

Using the deep immunoSEQ assay, multiplex PCR amplified TCR CDR3 regions from genomic DNA. Extracted genomic DNA from each cell subset was spread evenly across all wells of several immunoSEQ 96-well plates, with each plate serving as a replicate. Each replicate PCR for sorted subsets received roughly 200 ng genomic DNA, equal to about 29,000 T cell genomes. Purified libraries were measured with a Qubit 3.0 fluorometer, size-checked on a Bioanalyzer 2100, and measured again with the KAPA Library Quantification kit. A separate single-read 150-cycle Illumina NextSeq 550 flow cell was used to sequence each immunoSEQ 96-well plate. Per the source publication's procedure: Because the immunoSEQ output included only junctional sequences and no quality scores, the filtering could not be the same as the filtering used for full-length reads. To assign V/J genes and CDR3, sequences were annotated against IMGT germline references using PyIR, a Python wrapper for IgBLAST v1.9. Any read was removed if the V/J assignment was weak (E-value above 1e-6), the CDR3 was missing, or the read contained stop codons, out-of-frame junctions, or ambiguous translated residues. V3J clonotypes were defined by identical inferred V gene, J gene, and CDR3 amino acid sequence. Percentage overlap between repertoires was calculated by dividing the number of shared unique clonotypes by the size of the smaller repertoire. Richness of each repertoire was evaluated using RTK rarefaction, the Chao1 estimator, and Recon v2.1 estimates of unobserved clonotypes. OLGA was used to compute generation probabilities for all TCRbeta clonotypes that the gDNA method yielded from a few donors. TCRdb retrieved this table from immuneACCESS and kept in-frame rearrangements only. Not all clones are present; in checked studies, unresolved V genes account for under half, and no reason is known for the remainder. That table is the source of V, J and clone size, and D and trimming were worked out from the DNA. The sample table shows about 2,200,000 clones, and 85% to 95% are seen once. The ten most abundant clones make up roughly 1.7% of the sample.

This TCR came from a man between 18 and 29 years old in good health. Some clones in this sample may be carry-over from other donors' samples. This sequence uses TRBV19 and TRBJ1-1; TRBD1 could be the D gene, as 5 bases match. Sample: naive CD8+ T cells from PBMCs. Sample cell subset or site, as interpreted from the label and publication: CD45RA+CCR7+. The nucleotide sequence reads TGTGCCAGTAGACGGAGCGAGGGGACTGAAGCTTTCTTT. It encodes CASRRSEGTEAFF.